Detailed here is one T cell receptor (beta chain). The data derive from a study of blood T cell repertoires in COVID-19. Generated by immunoSEQ multiplex PCR, the TCRdb table keeps only in-frame clones and is missing some. Found here are 250,000 to 350,000 clones, about four fifths of them singletons; the top ten hold approximately 15%. Germline V gene lookup returns CDR1 SGHTA and CDR2 FQGNSA. Trimming took 5 bases from V and 4 from J; bases not matched to a gene: 6. This CDR3 has 14 amino acids. J is TRBJ2-7 and V is TRBV7-2, with 9 bases that match TRBD1. The sequence came from a person between 65 and 79 years old with COVID-19, enrolled during active disease. What was sequenced was peripheral blood. This chain's CDR3 is CASSPWTGEYEQYF. CDR3 in DNA: TGTGCCAGCAGCCCTTGGACAGGGGAGTACGAGCAGTACTTC.